Listed here are 13 T cell receptor beta chains from one sample, sequenced in a study of T cells in Graves' hyperthyroidism and ophthalmopathy. Amplified regions were TCR beta CDR3 sequences from RNA transcripts. The TCR CDR3 first-round RT-PCR relied on the HTBI primer set. TCRdb called the multiplex PCR reads again in MiXCR, with one record for every CDR3 protein. The table has about 400,000 distinct CDR3 sequences, 15% to 18% seen once; the top ten hold about 30%. Sample: blood. These receptors came from a woman aged 18-29 years with Graves' hyperthyroidism that later progressed to Graves' ophthalmopathy.

The chain is built from TRBV19 and TRBJ2-1, with 11 bases fitting TRBD2. Trimming at V came to 7 bases and at J to 9 bases, leaving 8 bases not matched to a gene. This CDR3 has 14 residues. Germline lookup yields CDR1 LNHDA and CDR2 SQIVND (reference sequence). In DNA form, the CDR3 reads TGTGCCAGTACCTTTCTAGCGGGAGGATTTGAGCAGTTCTTC. This encodes CASTFLAGGFEQFF. The variable domain in full, with the rest retrieved from reference TRBV19 and TRBJ2-1, is DGGITQSPKYLFRKEGQNVTLSCEQNLNHDAMYWYRQDPGQGLRLIYYSQIVNDFQKGDIAEGYSVSREKKESFPLTVTSAQKNPTAFYLCASTFLAGGFEQFFGPGTRLTVL.

This clonotype was picked up a small number of times. V usage is TRBV15 and J usage is TRBJ1-1; D call uncertain. The CDR3 has 16 residues. Germline V gives CDR1 LNHNV, CDR2 YYDKDF (reference sequence). Trimming took 1 base from V and 5 from J, leaving 17 bases between them. The CDR3 here is CATSRGGGGLVTEAFF. In DNA form, the CDR3 reads TGTGCCACCAGCAGAGGGGGAGGCGGACTGGTGACTGAAGCTTTCTTT.

This clonotype was counted at least ten times. This chain connects TRBV6-1 to TRBJ2-5; 12 bases align to TRBD1. Looked up from germline, CDR1 is MNHNS and CDR2 is SASEGT. The CDR3 extends over 15 amino acids. Trimming at V came to 6 bases and at J to 5 bases, leaving 7 bases not matched to a gene. This CDR3 is CASSRGQGAQETQYF. The CDR3, as DNA: TGTGCCAGCAGCCGGGGACAGGGGGCACAGGAGACCCAGTACTTC.

This clonotype appeared a single time. The chain joins TRBV18 to TRBJ2-3; D is possibly TRBD2 (5 bases). Trimming cost V 1 base and J 2 bases, with 10 bases left between them. The CDR3 is 15 residues long. Germline V lookup: CDR1 KGHSH, CDR2 LQKENI. The CDR3 nucleotides read TGTGCCAGCTCACCACTCGTAGCGACCACAGATACGCAGTATTTT. Protein: CASSPLVATTDTQYF.

This clonotype was found many times. The chain combines TRBV6-1 with TRBJ2-5; D may be TRBD1 (6 bases). Germline V lookup: CDR1 MNHNS, CDR2 SASEGT. Deletions cut 5 bases from V and 7 bases from J, with 11 bases between. The CDR3 totals 12 residues. CDR3 in DNA: TGTGCCAGCAGTTGGACAGCTGTGACCCAGTACTTC. Encoded protein: CASSWTAVTQYF.

This clonotype was seen at least ten times. The V gene is TRBV2, the J gene TRBJ2-7, with 7 bases lining up with TRBD2. With 0 bases clipped from V and 2 bases from J, the junction kept 4 bases outside the gene matches. Germline V CDR1 and CDR2: SNHLY, FYNNEI. The CDR3 has 15 amino acids. Written as DNA, the CDR3 is TGTGCCAGCAGTGAAGCGCCTAGCGGACCCTACGAGCAGTACTTC. It is translated as CASSEAPSGPYEQYF.

This clonotype has ten or more counts. J is TRBJ2-1 and V is TRBV6-2 or TRBV6-3; no clear D. V was cut by 1 base and J by 5 bases, with 3 bases left in between. The CDR3 is 12 amino acids. CDR1 and CDR2 from the germline V gene are MNHEY and SVGEGT. As DNA, the CDR3 is TGTGCCAGCAGTTACTGGAACAATGAGCAGTTCTTC. Its protein product is CASSYWNNEQFF.

This clonotype was recorded a few times. A read error may be the cause here, since a much bigger clone is one base away. V and J are TRBV20-1 and TRBJ2-3; D not certain. There are 15 residues in the CDR3. In germline, CDR1 is DFQATT, CDR2 SNEGSKA (reference sequence). CDR3: CGARAPFGGTDTQYF. DNA for the CDR3: TGCGGTGCTAGGGCTCCGTTTGGGGGCACAGATACGCAGTATTTT.

The rearrangement uses TRBV13 and TRBJ1-3; perhaps TRBD1 as D (6 bases). This CDR3 region has 14 residues. The germline gives CDR1 PRHDT, CDR2 FYEKMQ (reference sequence). V gave up 5 bases and J gave up 7 bases, with 15 bases separating them. The CDR3 sequence is CASSNTQGINTIYF. CDR3 DNA: TGTGCCAGCAGCAACACACAGGGAATTAACACCATATATTTT.

This clonotype was counted ten times or more. The chain carries TRBV20-1 and TRBJ2-3; D gene ambiguous. Trimming stripped 0 bases from V and 5 bases from J, with 9 bases between. The CDR3 contains 13 residues. CDR1 is DFQATT and CDR2 is SNEGSKA in the germline V gene (reference sequence). In nucleotides, the CDR3 is TGCAGTGCTAGAGATCCCCCCGTAGATACGCAGTATTTT. It codes for CSARDPPVDTQYF.

This clonotype was detected many times. The chain links TRBV30 to TRBJ2-7, with 12 positions matching TRBD2. Germline V gene sequence: CDR1 GTSNPN, CDR2 SVGIG (reference sequence). V dropped 3 bases and J dropped 4; count of bases not matched to a gene: 4. The length of the CDR3 is 14 residues. CDR3 loop: CAWSGLAGTYEQYF. The CDR3 coding sequence is TGTGCCTGGAGCGGACTAGCGGGAACATACGAGCAGTACTTC. The entire variable domain, with the rest obtained from reference TRBV30 and TRBJ2-7, is as follows: SQTIHQWPATLVQPVGSPLSLECTVEGTSNPNLYWYRQAAGRGLQLLFYSVGIGQISSEVPQNLSASRPQDRQFILSSKKLLLSDSGFYLCAWSGLAGTYEQYFGPGTRLTVT.

CDR3 sequence (DNA): TGTGCCAGCAGTCTGACTAGCGGGAGGGCCTTTGGGGCCAACGTCCTGACTTTC. Translation: CASSLTSGRAFGANVLTF. V gene TRBV12-3 or TRBV12-4 combines with J gene TRBJ2-6; 14 bases are a match to TRBD2. The CDR3 extends over 18 amino acids. Trimming took 5 bases from V and 3 from J; bases not matched to a gene: 6.

CDR3 residues: CASSFGTGPTAEQYF. CDR3 coding DNA: TGTGCCAGCAGCTTCGGGACAGGTCCCACCGCCGAGCAGTACTTC. V gene TRBV7-2 combines with J gene TRBJ2-7; 8 bases align to TRBD1. There are 15 residues in the CDR3. Germline values: CDR1 SGHTA, CDR2 FQGNSA. The trim removed 3 bases at V and 6 bases at J, leaving 10 bases unmatched.